This TCR beta chain came from a study of T-cell reconstitution after alpha-beta-depleted transplantation in children. This CDR3 has 15 amino acids. V lost 3 bases and J lost 8, with 19 bases in between. Germline CDR1 and CDR2: SGHAT and FQDESV (reference sequence). Preparation of the TCRbeta library was carried out with unique molecular identifiers. TCRdb recomputed calls from the PCR reads with MiXCR, one row per CDR3 protein. Of about 540,000 distinct CDR3 sequences in the sample, about 16% were seen once. The chain carries TRBV11-1 and TRBJ1-2, with unresolved D. Source: PBMCs from the stem cell graft donor, taken from the stem cell graft. This sequence was found in a human donor who donated a stem cell graft to a child with acute lymphoblastic leukemia. CDR3 in amino acids: CASSFRTDIYRGYTF. CDR3 sequence (DNA): TGTGCCAGCAGCTTTAGGACCGACATCTATCGAGGCTACACCTTC.